This is a list of T cell receptor beta chains from one sample in a study of T cells after posttransplantation cyclophosphamide. Libraries were prepared by immunoSEQ multiplex PCR; TCRdb keeps only in-frame clonotypes and omits some of them. The sample holds around 15,000 clones; approximately 80% are singletons and the top ten take around 2.8%. The source was PBMCs, collected 440 to 450 days after allogeneic stem cell transplant with calcineurin inhibitor and methotrexate. The source of these receptors is a young adult male patient who received an allogeneic stem cell transplant from an unrelated donor, was CMV-positive, and had acute and chronic GVHD. Part of the T cells may come from the graft donor. CDR3s include the opening cysteine and the closing phenylalanine or tryptophan. D genes are given only for firm matches. Clone size is shown for a subset of rows, as once, few, many or a class of expanded clone.

cdr3_length	clone_size	d_call	v_call	j_call	cdr3_nt	cdr3_aa
14	NA	TRBD2	TRBV19	TRBJ2-5	TGTGCCAGTAGTACGACTAGCGGGTTAGAGACCCAGTACTTC	CASSTTSGLETQYF
15	NA	TRBD2	TRBV6-4	TRBJ2-5	TGTGCCAGCAGTGATAAACTAGCGGGGGCCGAGACCCAGTACTTC	CASSDKLAGAETQYF
12	large	NA	TRBV28	TRBJ2-2	TGTGCCAGCAGTTTCATCACCGGGGAGCTGTTTTTT	CASSFITGELFF
14	few	NA	TRBV10-2	TRBJ1-2	TGCGCCAGCAGTGAGTCAGGGCAGGCAGGGGGCTACACCTTC	CASSESGQAGGYTF
15	NA	TRBD1	TRBV6-1	TRBJ1-2	TGTGCCAGCAGGGCCCCCGGGACAGGGGGGCATGGCTACACCTTC	CASRAPGTGGHGYTF
15	NA	NA	TRBV6-6	TRBJ2-5	TGTGCCAGCAGTCCAGTGGGACTGCCTCAAGGGGCCCAGTACTTC	CASSPVGLPQGAQYF
15	few	TRBD2	TRBV6-5	TRBJ2-5	TGTGCCAGCAGTTACGGACTAGCGGGGTCGGAGACCCAGTACTTC	CASSYGLAGSETQYF
16	NA	TRBD2	TRBV7-2	TRBJ2-7	TGTGCCAGCAGCTTAGATACCGGGAGGATCCCCCACGAGCAGTACTTC	CASSLDTGRIPHEQYF
14	NA	NA	TRBV6-5	TRBJ2-1	TGTGCCAGCAGTTACGGGGCAAATCTAGTCTTGCAGTTCTTC	CASSYGANLVLQFF
13	NA	TRBD1	TRBV7-2	TRBJ1-4	TGTGCCAGCAGCCGGGACAGGGGTGAAAAACTGTTTTTT	CASSRDRGEKLFF
19	NA	TRBD2	TRBV4-3	TRBJ2-7	TGCGCCAGCAGCCAAGATCAGGGGACCAGCGGGAGGACGGCATACGAGCAGTACTTC	CASSQDQGTSGRTAYEQYF
13	NA	TRBD1	TRBV16	TRBJ2-7	TGTGCCAGCAGCCGGGACAGGGCCTACGAGCAGTACTTC	CASSRDRAYEQYF
11	NA	NA	TRBV6-5	TRBJ2-7	TGTGCCAGCAGCCACTCATACGAGCAGTACTTC	CASSHSYEQYF
15	NA	TRBD2	TRBV11-2	TRBJ2-5	TGTGCCAGCAGCTTAGAACTAGCGGGAGGAGAGACCCAGTACTTC	CASSLELAGGETQYF
17	NA	TRBD1	TRBV19	TRBJ1-1	TGTGCCAGTAGTAGCGGCGACAGGGTCGGATTGAACACTGAAGCTTTCTTT	CASSSGDRVGLNTEAFF
17	NA	TRBD2	TRBV7-9	TRBJ2-3	TGTGCCAGCAGCCCTCGGAGTAGCGGGAGGGGCACAGATACGCAGTATTTT	CASSPRSSGRGTDTQYF
13	NA	NA	TRBV5-1	TRBJ2-2	TGCGCCAGCACCTTAACAGGAGCCGGGGAGCTGTTTTTT	CASTLTGAGELFF
13	NA	NA	TRBV28	TRBJ1-1	TGTGCCAGCAGTTTGCGGAGGGGCACTGAAGCTTTCTTT	CASSLRRGTEAFF
15	NA	TRBD1	TRBV27	TRBJ2-7	TGTGCCAGCAGCCCCGGGACAGGGGTTCCCTACGAGCAGTACTTC	CASSPGTGVPYEQYF
15	NA	TRBD2	TRBV7-3	TRBJ2-1	TGTGCCAGCAGCTTAGGGACTAGCGGACACAATGAGCAGTTCTTC	CASSLGTSGHNEQFF
16	NA	NA	TRBV5-1	TRBJ1-2	TGCGCCAGCAGCTCCGACGGACTCCACAATAACTATGGCTACACCTTC	CASSSDGLHNNYGYTF
16	NA	TRBD2	TRBV9	TRBJ2-3	TGTGCCAGCAGCGTAGTGAGGACTAGCGGGATGCATACGCAGTATTTT	CASSVVRTSGMHTQYF
15	NA	TRBD1	TRBV15	TRBJ2-7	TGTGCCACCAGCGTCGGGACAGGCGACCCGTACGAGCAGTACTTC	CATSVGTGDPYEQYF
16	NA	NA	TRBV5-4	TRBJ2-7	TGTGCCAGCAGCCCTACTGGGGGGTTCATCGCCGACGAGCAGTACTTC	CASSPTGGFIADEQYF
16	NA	TRBD1	TRBV4-3	TRBJ1-1	TGCGCCAGCAGCCAAGTTACAGGGGGCATGAACACTGAAGCTTTCTTT	CASSQVTGGMNTEAFF
18	NA	NA	TRBV1	TRBJ2-6	TGCACCAGCAGCGAAACAGGTTGTGCACAAAGTCGGGCCAACGTCCTGACTTTC	CTSSETGCAQSRANVLTF
14	once	NA	TRBV5-4	TRBJ1-3	TGTGCCAGCAGCCCTAGGGGTACTGGAAACACCATATATTTT	CASSPRGTGNTIYF